This T cell receptor beta chain was recovered during a study of T-cell reconstitution after alpha-beta-depleted transplantation in children. Study findings and constraints: T-cell numbers and diversity, one year after transplant, stemmed largely from T cells that were newly produced.

This clonotype was observed many times. No antigen is known for it. CDR1 is SGHRS, CDR2 YFSETQ, per germline. V gave up 4 bases and J gave up 6 bases, with 16 bases separating them. This CDR3 is 15 amino acids long. Preparation of the TCRbeta library involved a method that used unique molecular identifiers. Via MiXCR, TCRdb re-called the PCR reads, giving one row per CDR3 protein. The table lists around 700,000 distinct CDR3 sequences, around 13% of them singletons. The genes are TRBV5-1 and TRBJ2-2, with D possibly matching TRBD2 (6 bases). The clonotype was recovered from a girl aged 2 to 9 with congenital amegakaryocytic thrombocytopenia, due to receive a stem cell transplant. Sequences were derived from PBMCs, sampled before TCRalphabeta/CD19-depleted stem cell transplant. The CDR3, as DNA: TGCGCCAGCAGCCCCGGGAGTCAAAGTGCCGGGGAGCTGTTTTTT. It yields the protein CASSPGSQSAGELFF.